These 22 T cell receptor beta chains came from one sample sequenced in a study of T-cell reconstitution after alpha-beta-depleted transplantation in children. As it was prepared, the TCRbeta library received unique molecular identifiers. TCRdb re-derived calls from the PCR reads in MiXCR, one entry per CDR3 protein. The sample has about 1,000,000 distinct CDR3 sequences; under 30% are singletons. The input for sequencing was PBMCs, mostly from graft donor cells, taken 360 days after TCRalphabeta/CD19-depleted stem cell transplant. The receptors originated from a boy less than two years old who had a stem cell transplant for SCID, so the T cells may come from the graft donor.

This clonotype showed up many times. The chain carries TRBV5-1 and TRBJ2-1, with D possibly TRBD2 on 6 matching bases. Germline CDR1 and CDR2: SGHRS and YFSETQ. The CDR3 has 12 amino acids. The V end lost 5 bases, the J end lost 8 bases, and 11 bases lay between the germline ends. CDR3 sequence reads: CASRRLVDEQFF. CDR3 nucleotide sequence: TGCGCCAGCAGGAGACTAGTTGATGAGCAGTTCTTC. Drawing the rest from reference TRBV5-1 and TRBJ2-1, the complete variable domain is KAGVTQTPRYLIKTRGQQVTLSCSPISGHRSVSWYQQTPGQGLQFLFEYFSETQRNKGNFPGRFSGRQFSNSRSEMNVSTLELGDSALYLCASRRLVDEQFFGPGTRLTVL.

This sequence joins TRBV20-1 and TRBJ2-5; 7 bases line up with TRBD2. This CDR3 is 18 amino acids long. Germline assignment: CDR1 DFQATT and CDR2 SNEGSKA (reference sequence). With 1 base clipped from V and 0 bases from J, the junction kept 14 bases outside the gene matches. CDR3 region: CSARVFERSGEYQETQYF. The CDR3, as DNA: TGCAGTGCTAGAGTGTTTGAACGAAGCGGGGAGTACCAAGAGACCCAGTACTTC.

This rearrangement joins TRBV5-6 to TRBJ1-5, with a possible D match to TRBD1 (5 bases). Trimming stripped 1 base from V and 7 bases from J, with 12 bases between. Germline V gene data show CDR1 as SGHDT and CDR2 as YYEEEE. The CDR3 runs 14 residues. As DNA, the CDR3 is TGTGCCAGCAGCTTGCTAGGGACGAGGCAGCCCCAGCATTTT. Translated, it gives CASSLLGTRQPQHF.

This clonotype was observed a handful of times. The chain carries TRBV12-3 or TRBV12-4 and TRBJ1-6; no reliable D call. This CDR3 contains 16 residues. The V end was cut by 1 base, the J end by 7 bases, with 14 bases between. The CDR3 region has the DNA TGTGCCAGCAGTTTAGGAAAGTGGCGGAGCAATTCACCCCTCCACTTT. Its protein product is CASSLGKWRSNSPLHF.

The J gene is TRBJ2-3, the V gene TRBV9; possibly TRBD2 for D (7 bases). Germline V lookup: CDR1 SGDLS, CDR2 YYNGEE. The CDR3 loop spans 17 amino acids. The V and J ends lost 0 bases and 4 bases respectively, with 18 bases between them. CDR3 bases: TGTGCCAGCAGCGTAGGTTTAGGGGGGGCCTCCTCAGATACGCAGTATTTT. Protein sequence: CASSVGLGGASSDTQYF.

This clonotype has only a few counts. This chain links TRBV27 with TRBJ2-7; D uncertain. Germline-derived CDR1 and CDR2 are MNHEY and SMNVEV (reference sequence). The V end was cut by 5 bases, the J end by 3 bases, with 29 bases between. The CDR3 has 19 residues. DNA of the CDR3: TGTGCCAGCAGTCTCACCTCCTCTCCTCTGGTCCCAACCCACTACGAGCAGTACTTC. It translates to CASSLTSSPLVPTHYEQYF.

The chain couples TRBV29-1 to TRBJ1-1; D possibly corresponds to TRBD1 (5 bases). This CDR3 contains 12 residues. Deletions cut 6 bases from V and 3 bases from J, with 11 bases between. Germline lookup yields CDR1 SQVTM and CDR2 ANQGSEA. This CDR3 reads CSVPRGDTEAFF. CDR3 nucleotide sequence: TGCAGCGTCCCTCGGGGGGACACTGAAGCTTTCTTT.

The rearrangement links TRBV12-3 or TRBV12-4 to TRBJ2-7; 7 positions agree with TRBD1. The CDR3 is 15 amino acids. J was trimmed by 1 base and V by 6 bases; bases with no gene match: 9. Here the CDR3 DNA reads TGTGCCAGCAGCCCCCGGGACAGAAGGTCCTACGAGCAGTACTTC. This codes for CASSPRDRRSYEQYF.

The J gene is TRBJ2-1, the V gene TRBV2; D might be TRBD1 or TRBD2, each matching 5 bases. The CDR3 covers 13 residues. V was shortened by 4 bases and J by 6 bases, with 10 bases between the two germline ends. Germline CDR1 SNHLY, CDR2 FYNNEI. CDR3 protein: CASSAGTTNEQFF. In DNA, the CDR3 is TGTGCCAGCAGTGCTGGGACCACCAATGAGCAGTTCTTC. Looking up the rest from reference TRBV2 and TRBJ2-1 gives the full variable domain: EPEVTQTPSHQVTQMGQEVILRCVPISNHLYFYWYRQILGQKVEFLVSFYNNEISEKSEIFDDQFSVERPDGSNFTLKIRSTKLEDSAMYFCASSAGTTNEQFFGPGTRLTVL.

The V gene is TRBV7-6, the J gene TRBJ1-3, with 7 bases lining up with TRBD1. The CDR3 consists of 17 residues. Germline V gene lookup returns CDR1 SGHVS and CDR2 FNYEAQ. V dropped 4 bases and J dropped 0; count of bases not matched to a gene: 9. This chain's CDR3 is CASSSRQGSFSGNTIYF. As DNA, the CDR3 is TGTGCCAGCAGCTCCAGACAGGGATCCTTCTCTGGAAACACCATATATTTT.

This clonotype was counted between two and nine times. The chain couples TRBV12-3 or TRBV12-4 to TRBJ2-4; D may be TRBD1 or TRBD2 (5 bases each). Trimming shortened V by 5 bases and J by 0 bases, and 11 bases separated the two germline ends. This CDR3 spans 15 amino acids. CDR3 sequence reads: CASSITGLAKNIQYF. CDR3 bases: TGTGCCAGCAGTATTACAGGACTAGCCAAAAACATTCAGTACTTC.

The rearrangement links TRBV7-9 to TRBJ2-7, with D perhaps matching TRBD2 (7 bases). Germline loops: CDR1 SEHNR, CDR2 FQNEAQ (reference sequence). The V end lost 4 bases, the J end lost 6 bases, and 10 bases lay between the germline ends. The CDR3 is 12 amino acids. The CDR3 DNA reads TGTGCCAGCAGCTCAGGGGAGGGCGAGCAGTACTTC. Its protein is CASSSGEGEQYF. The whole variable domain, remainder taken from reference TRBV7-9 and TRBJ2-7, is DTGVSQNPRHKITKRGQNVTFRCDPISEHNRLYWYRQTLGQGPEFLTYFQNEAQLEKSRLLSDRFSAERPKGSFSTLEIQRTEQGDSAMYLCASSSGEGEQYFGPGTRLTVT.

The V and J genes are TRBV29-1 and TRBJ2-1; D might be TRBD1 or TRBD2, each matching 5 bases. Trimming pared 7 bases from V and 7 bases from J, leaving 8 bases between. Germline loops: CDR1 SQVTM, CDR2 ANQGSEA. The CDR3 is made up of 10 amino acids. The CDR3 protein is CSAWGNEQFF. In DNA, the CDR3 is TGCAGCGCCTGGGGGAATGAGCAGTTCTTC.

The V gene is TRBV4-3, the J gene TRBJ1-3; 7 nucleotides align to TRBD1. Germline V gene sequence: CDR1 LGHNA, CDR2 YSLEER. The CDR3 contains 18 residues. The V gene end was trimmed by 1 base and the J gene end by 0 bases; junction bases not matched to a gene: 9. The CDR3 nucleotides read TGCGCCAGCAGCCAAGGGGTGGGGACAGCCATCTCTGGAAACACCATATATTTT. Translated: CASSQGVGTAISGNTIYF.

This chain joins TRBV7-2 and TRBJ1-5, with D maybe TRBD1 (6 bases). The CDR3 totals 14 residues. Germline CDR1 is SGHTA and CDR2 is FQGNSA. V gave up 5 bases and J gave up 8 bases, with 16 bases separating them. DNA for the CDR3: TGTGCCAGCAGCCCATGGACAGATGCGGAGCCCCAGCATTTT. As protein: CASSPWTDAEPQHF.

The chain recombines TRBV7-6 with TRBJ2-5; TRBD2 matches at 11 bases. Germline V gene lookup returns CDR1 SGHVS and CDR2 FNYEAQ. J lost 4 bases, V lost 5 bases, and 6 bases had no gene match. CDR3 length: 15 amino acids. The CDR3 loop is CASSISGGASETQYF. CDR3 DNA sequence: TGTGCCAGCAGCATTAGCGGGGGGGCCTCAGAGACCCAGTACTTC.

This clonotype was observed a handful of times. V and J are TRBV6-1 and TRBJ1-5; D ambiguous. CDR3 length: 15 amino acids. V lost 6 bases and J lost 0, with 12 bases in between. Germline CDR1 MNHNS, CDR2 SASEGT. The CDR3, as DNA: TGTGCCAGCAGACTAGCCCAAATTAGCAATCAGCCCCAGCATTTT. Amino acids: CASRLAQISNQPQHF.

This chain links TRBV4-3 with TRBJ1-2; 9 bases match TRBD1. There are 16 residues in the CDR3. CDR1 is LGHNA and CDR2 is YSLEER in the germline V gene. Losses at the gene ends were 4 bases for V and 2 bases for J; bases not matched to a gene: 8. CDR3 DNA sequence: TGCGCCAGCAGCCGAGAGGGACAGGGAAGAAACTATGGCTACACCTTC. It translates to CASSREGQGRNYGYTF.

This clonotype was counted a few times. CDR3 DNA: TGTGCCGCGGCGGGCTCGGGTGGAAAACTGTTTTTT. Amino acids: CAAAGSGGKLFF. V usage is TRBV6-1 and J usage is TRBJ1-4; D unresolved. This CDR3 spans 12 amino acids. CDR1 is MNHNS, CDR2 SASEGT, per germline. Trimming stripped 11 bases from V and 10 bases from J, with 17 bases between.

This clonotype was seen a handful of times. The J gene is TRBJ2-3, the V gene TRBV7-9; D is unresolved. CDR1 and CDR2 from the germline V gene are SEHNR and FQNEAQ (reference sequence). This CDR3 comprises 12 residues. Trimming shortened V by 4 bases and J by 4 bases, and 6 bases separated the two germline ends. CDR3 residues: CASSWLSDTQYF. In DNA, the CDR3 is TGTGCCAGCAGCTGGCTTTCAGATACGCAGTATTTT.

This clonotype was seen more than once but under ten times. The chain employs TRBV27 and TRBJ1-6, with 8 bases identical to TRBD1. CDR1 is MNHEY, CDR2 SMNVEV, per germline (reference sequence). The trim removed 4 bases at V and 9 bases at J, leaving 11 bases unmatched. The CDR3 spans 16 residues. CDR3 loop: CASSSTGAAGGSPLHF. The CDR3 DNA is TGTGCCAGCAGTTCGACAGGGGCCGCGGGGGGTTCACCCCTCCACTTT.

The V and J genes are TRBV6-5 and TRBJ1-1; D is perhaps TRBD1 (6 bases). Looked up from germline, CDR1 is MNHEY and CDR2 is SVGAGI. V lost 2 bases and J lost 1, with 11 bases in between. The CDR3 runs to 15 residues. Here the CDR3 reads CASSYGGSANTEAFF. CDR3 nucleotide sequence: TGTGCCAGCAGTTACGGGGGCTCGGCGAACACTGAAGCTTTCTTT.